A selection of T cell receptor beta chains follows, all from one sample in a study of blood T cell repertoires in COVID-19. Repertoires were generated with immunoSEQ multiplex PCR, while TCRdb's copy carries only in-frame clones and drops some. Among 140,000 to 150,000 clones listed, 88% were seen once. The sequenced material came from peripheral blood. Source of these receptors: a human donor in a cohort sampled during active COVID-19. The CDR3 runs from the conserved cysteine through the conserved F or W.

TRBV28	TRBJ2-3	CASSPQSTDTQYF
TRBV19	TRBJ1-1	CASSPGTAGAFF
TRBV27	TRBJ2-7	CASRPMAEGSYEQYF
TRBV15	TRBJ2-5	CATSRATGGGETQYF
TRBV11-1	TRBJ2-7	CASSLGQGGTYEQYF
TRBV7-2	TRBJ2-3	CASSFQQGVDTQYF
TRBV7-8	TRBJ1-3	CASSAQGRGNTIYF
TRBV2	TRBJ2-7	CASNKPTGPRDEQYF
TRBV6-5	TRBJ2-1	CASRPGLAGGEQFF
TRBV30	TRBJ2-1	CAWGVTTSYNEQFF
TRBV24-1	TRBJ1-2	CATGGQGDGYTF
TRBV2	TRBJ2-5	CASSPQGLGETQYF
TRBV7-9	TRBJ1-6	CASSLEMGLNSPLHF
TRBV18	TRBJ2-3	CASSPQGYRTDTQYF
TRBV18	TRBJ2-7	CASSRRGTSGASSYEQYF
TRBV5-6	TRBJ2-1	CASSLSASGYNEQFF
TRBV18	TRBJ2-7	CASSPTRDRGLGYF
TRBV19	TRBJ2-1	CASNPGVGYNEQFF
TRBV11-2	TRBJ1-4	CASSLVQGQNEKLFF
TRBV7-8	TRBJ1-6	CASSMGTVSRSLHF
TRBV7-9	TRBJ1-4	CASSRTGVREKLFF
TRBV12-3/TRBV12-4	TRBJ2-2	CASSSQGQELFF
TRBV6-2/TRBV6-3	TRBJ2-5	CASSYSTQTQYF
TRBV5-1	TRBJ2-2	CASSLQGFANTGELFF
TRBV10-3	TRBJ2-1	CAISELGGNEQFF
TRBV18	TRBJ1-4	CASSPNPQGPGTNEKLFF
TRBV27	TRBJ2-3	CASSLRRTSGTRRTDTQYF
TRBV18	TRBJ2-7	CASSPRPGRAYEQYF
TRBV6-4	TRBJ2-3	CASSPGISDTQYF
TRBV6-5	TRBJ2-3	CASRDTSGATDTQYF
TRBV13	TRBJ2-5	CASSLAWGPGETQYF
TRBV7-3	TRBJ2-6	CASSSRLGSRSGANVLTF
TRBV7-3	TRBJ2-5	CASSLRGPGLARETQYF
TRBV27	TRBJ2-2	CASRPYTSGGSGELFF
TRBV9	TRBJ2-1	CASSPTDSALNEQFF
TRBV3-1/TRBV3-2	TRBJ2-6	CASSQDRGRRSGANVLTF
TRBV10-1	TRBJ1-1	CASSESGDGGTEAFF
TRBV11-3	TRBJ2-1	CASSPRGLRSNEQFF
TRBV6-2/TRBV6-3	TRBJ2-7	CASSSAGFNEQYF
TRBV7-2	TRBJ2-7	CASSLAQAGETRQYF
TRBV7-3	TRBJ2-1	CASSPSRVAGGRNEQFF
TRBV11-1	TRBJ2-5	CASSRTGGDQETQYF
TRBV12-3/TRBV12-4	TRBJ1-6	CASSGGFWSPLHF
TRBV3-1/TRBV3-2	TRBJ2-2	CASSLRQGLLWGTGELFF
TRBV4-1	TRBJ1-2	CASSRQTEGGNYGYTF
TRBV18	TRBJ2-5	CASSPTRSLTGGEETQYF
TRBV7-2	TRBJ2-5	CASSLVLAGVTPQYF
TRBV10-1	TRBJ1-3	CATSEASGNTIYF